The T cell receptor (beta chain) described here comes from a study of OX40 agonist ivuxolimab in advanced cancers. The CDR3 has 11 residues. Trimming left V 5 bases short and J 6 bases short, with 7 bases between. The germline CDR1 and CDR2 sequences are GTSNPN and SVGIG (reference sequence). The table came from immunoSEQ multiplex PCR; TCRdb's copy has only in-frame clones and leaves some out. The sample records tens of thousands of clones, around 89% being singletons. The source material was CD4+ or CD8+ T cells sorted from blood, sampled in a trial of the OX40 agonist ivuxolimab. The V and J genes are TRBV30 and TRBJ2-2; D gene unclear. The clonotype was recovered from an adult with an advanced solid tumor such as melanoma, head and neck, liver or kidney cancer. For the CDR3, the DNA is TGTGCCTGGGGTCGGTCCGGGGAGCTGTTTTTT. The encoded protein is CAWGRSGELFF.